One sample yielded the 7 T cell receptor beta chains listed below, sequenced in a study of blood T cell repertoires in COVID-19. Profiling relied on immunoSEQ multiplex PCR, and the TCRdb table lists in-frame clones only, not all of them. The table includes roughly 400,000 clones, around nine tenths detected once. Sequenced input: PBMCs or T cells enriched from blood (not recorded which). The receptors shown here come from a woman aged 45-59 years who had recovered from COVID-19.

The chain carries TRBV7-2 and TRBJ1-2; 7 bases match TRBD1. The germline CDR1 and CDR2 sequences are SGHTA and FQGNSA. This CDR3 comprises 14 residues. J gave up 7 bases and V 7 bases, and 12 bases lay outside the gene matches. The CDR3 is CASTPGKGATGYTF. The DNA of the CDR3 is TGTGCCAGCACCCCGGGGAAGGGGGCAACTGGCTACACCTTC.

Here the CDR3 DNA reads TGTGCCAGTAGTATAGGCGACAGAGGGACCCAGTACTTC. It is translated as CASSIGDRGTQYF. This chain connects TRBV19 to TRBJ2-5; TRBD1 might be the D (5 bases). This CDR3 spans 13 amino acids. Germline-derived CDR1 and CDR2 are LNHDA and SQIVND (reference sequence). V lost 1 base and J lost 7, with 10 bases in between.

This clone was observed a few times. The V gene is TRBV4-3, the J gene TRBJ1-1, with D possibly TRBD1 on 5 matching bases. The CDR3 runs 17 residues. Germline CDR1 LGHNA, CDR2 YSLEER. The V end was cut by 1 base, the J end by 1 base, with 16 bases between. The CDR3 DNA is TGCGCCAGCAGCCAAGCAGGGCCCGCGCAGGGGAACACTGAAGCTTTCTTT. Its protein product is CASSQAGPAQGNTEAFF.

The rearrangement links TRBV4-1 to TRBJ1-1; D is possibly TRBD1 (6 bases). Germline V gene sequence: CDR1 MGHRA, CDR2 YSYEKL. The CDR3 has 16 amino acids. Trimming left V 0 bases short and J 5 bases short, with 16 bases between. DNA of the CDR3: TGCGCCAGCAGCCAAGAGTTTACCCGGGGGGCGACTGAAGCTTTCTTT. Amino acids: CASSQEFTRGATEAFF.

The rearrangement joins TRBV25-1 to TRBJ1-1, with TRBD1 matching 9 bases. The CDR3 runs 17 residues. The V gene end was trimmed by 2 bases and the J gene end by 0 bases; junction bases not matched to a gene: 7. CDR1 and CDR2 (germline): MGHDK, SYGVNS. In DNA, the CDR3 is TGTGCCAGCAGTGAAGAGGGGACAGGGAGGATGAACACTGAAGCTTTCTTT. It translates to CASSEEGTGRMNTEAFF.

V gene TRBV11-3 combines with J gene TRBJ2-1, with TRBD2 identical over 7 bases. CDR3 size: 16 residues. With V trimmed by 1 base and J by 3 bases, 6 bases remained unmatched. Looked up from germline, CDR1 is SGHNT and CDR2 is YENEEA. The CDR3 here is CASSLGPSGFYNEQFF. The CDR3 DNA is TGTGCCAGCAGCTTAGGTCCTAGCGGCTTCTACAATGAGCAGTTCTTC.

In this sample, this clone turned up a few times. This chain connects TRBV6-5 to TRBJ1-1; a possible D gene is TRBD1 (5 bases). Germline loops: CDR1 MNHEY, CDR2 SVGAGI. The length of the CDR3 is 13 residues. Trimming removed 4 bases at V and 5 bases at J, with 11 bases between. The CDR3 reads CASSWGVWTEAFF. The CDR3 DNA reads TGTGCCAGCAGTTGGGGGGTTTGGACTGAAGCTTTCTTT.